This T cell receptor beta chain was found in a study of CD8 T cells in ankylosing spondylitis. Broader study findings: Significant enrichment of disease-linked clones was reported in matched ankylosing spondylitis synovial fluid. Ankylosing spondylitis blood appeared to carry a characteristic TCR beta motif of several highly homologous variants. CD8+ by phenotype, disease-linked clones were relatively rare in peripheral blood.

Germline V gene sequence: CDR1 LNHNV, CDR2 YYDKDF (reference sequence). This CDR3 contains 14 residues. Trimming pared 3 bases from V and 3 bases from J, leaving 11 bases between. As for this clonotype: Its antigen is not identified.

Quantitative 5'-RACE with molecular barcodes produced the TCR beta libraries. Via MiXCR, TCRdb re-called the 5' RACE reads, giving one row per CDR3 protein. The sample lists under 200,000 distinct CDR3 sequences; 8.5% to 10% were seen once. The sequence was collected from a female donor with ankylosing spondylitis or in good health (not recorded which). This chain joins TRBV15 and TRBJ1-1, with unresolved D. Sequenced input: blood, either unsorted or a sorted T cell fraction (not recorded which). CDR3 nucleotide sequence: TGTGCCACCAGCAGGGTAGGGCCTTACACTGAAGCTTTCTTT. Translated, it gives CATSRVGPYTEAFF. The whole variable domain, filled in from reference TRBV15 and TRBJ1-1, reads DAMVIQNPRYQVTQFGKPVTLSCSQTLNHNVMYWYQQKSSQAPKLLFHYYDKDFNNEADTPDNFQSRRPNTSFCFLDIRSPGLGDTAMYLCATSRVGPYTEAFFGQGTRLTVV.